The rows below give T cell receptor beta chains drawn from one sample of a study of cytomegalovirus exposure and HLA in healthy donors. TCRdb keeps only in-frame clones here, not all; method: immunoSEQ multiplex PCR. The table lists around 130,000 clones, around four fifths of them singletons, with over 9% in the top ten. Sequenced sample: PBMCs. These receptors all stem from a male donor in good health and CMV-seropositive. Both conserved end residues are part of each CDR3. D genes are given only for firm matches. Clone sizes are given selectively: once, few, many, or a class where the clone is expanded.

D | J | size | V | CDR3 | DNA
. | TRBJ2-7 | . | TRBV18 | CASSPQGTGGTEQYF | TGTGCCAGCTCACCCCAGGGCACGGGTGGTACAGAGCAGTACTTC
. | TRBJ2-1 | . | TRBV11-2 | CASSTQQLSYNEQFF | TGTGCCAGCAGCACCCAACAGCTCTCCTACAATGAGCAGTTCTTC
TRBD1 | TRBJ1-5 | few | TRBV7-2 | CASSLVATGGNQPQHF | TGTGCCAGCAGCTTAGTTGCGACAGGGGGCAATCAGCCCCAGCATTTT
TRBD1 | TRBJ2-7 | . | TRBV7-2 | CASSFDRGDYEQYF | TGTGCCAGCAGCTTTGACAGGGGAGATTACGAGCAGTACTTC
TRBD1 | TRBJ2-3 | . | TRBV5-5 | CASWEPHPTGRDTQYF | TGTGCCAGCTGGGAGCCTCATCCGACAGGGCGCGATACGCAGTATTTT
. | TRBJ2-2 | . | TRBV10-3 | CAIRGWGTSTGELFF | TGTGCCATCAGGGGTTGGGGGACATCAACCGGGGAGCTGTTTTTT
. | TRBJ2-3 | once | TRBV7-3 | CASSEGLFTDTQYF | TGTGCCAGCAGCGAGGGACTCTTCACAGATACGCAGTATTTT
TRBD2 | TRBJ2-7 | . | TRBV27 | CASNRISGGPWEQYF | TGTGCCAGCAATCGGATATCGGGAGGGCCGTGGGAGCAGTACTTC
TRBD1 | TRBJ2-5 | once | TRBV7-8 | CASSLATGGVETQYF | TGTGCCAGCAGCTTAGCGACAGGGGGAGTAGAGACCCAGTACTTC
. | TRBJ1-4 | . | TRBV7-6 | CASSLAGRGNEKLFF | TGTGCCAGCAGCTTAGCGGGAAGGGGAAATGAAAAACTGTTTTTT
. | TRBJ2-1 | . | TRBV7-9 | CSSSPDKGVYNEQFF | TGTTCCAGCAGCCCTGACAAGGGGGTCTACAATGAGCAGTTCTTC